The entry below describes one TCR beta chain. This entry belongs to a study of shared clonotypes between healthy human individuals. Some clones are missing from TCRdb's copy, which holds only in-frame ones; the method was immunoSEQ multiplex PCR. The repertoire holds about 2 million clones, about 95% seen once, with about 1.1% in the top ten. Selected positively for CCR7 and CD45RO-negative, naive CD8 cells excluded terminally differentiated effector memory CD45RA+ cells. V lost 1 base and J lost 3; bases outside the gene matches: 10. The germline gives CDR1 SEHNR, CDR2 FQNEAQ (reference sequence). The CDR3 totals 17 residues.

The rearrangement uses TRBV7-9 and TRBJ2-3, with TRBD2 matching 7 bases. The sequence derives from a man in his late teens or twenties in good health. Sequences were obtained from naive CD8+ T cells sorted from blood. CDR3 residues: CASSLDGDYGKTDTQYF. CDR3 nucleotides: TGTGCCAGCAGCTTAGACGGGGACTACGGGAAAACAGATACGCAGTATTTT.